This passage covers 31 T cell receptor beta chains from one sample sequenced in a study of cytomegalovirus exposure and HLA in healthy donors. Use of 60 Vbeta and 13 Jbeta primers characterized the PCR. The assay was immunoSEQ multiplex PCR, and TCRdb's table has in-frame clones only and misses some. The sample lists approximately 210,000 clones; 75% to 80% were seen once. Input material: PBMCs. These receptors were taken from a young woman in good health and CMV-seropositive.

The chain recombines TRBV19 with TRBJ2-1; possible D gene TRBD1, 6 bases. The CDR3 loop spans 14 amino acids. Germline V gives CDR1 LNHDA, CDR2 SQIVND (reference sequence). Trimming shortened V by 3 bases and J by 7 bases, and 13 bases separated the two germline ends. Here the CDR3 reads CASSIWGPENEQFF. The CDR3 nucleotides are TGTGCCAGTAGTATTTGGGGGCCGGAAAATGAGCAGTTCTTC.

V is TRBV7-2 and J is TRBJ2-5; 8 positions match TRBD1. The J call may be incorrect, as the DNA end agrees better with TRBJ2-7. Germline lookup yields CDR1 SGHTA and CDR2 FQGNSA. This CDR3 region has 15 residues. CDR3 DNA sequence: TGTGCCAGCAGGCGGGGACAGGAAACCTCCTACGAGCAGTACTTC. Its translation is CASRRGQETSYEQYF.

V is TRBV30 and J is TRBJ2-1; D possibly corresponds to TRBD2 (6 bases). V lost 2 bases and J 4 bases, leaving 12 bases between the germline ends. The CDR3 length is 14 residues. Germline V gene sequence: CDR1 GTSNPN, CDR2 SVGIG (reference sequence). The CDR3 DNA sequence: TGTGCCTGGAGTTCCCCGGGGGTTTACAATGAGCAGTTCTTC. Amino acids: CAWSSPGVYNEQFF.

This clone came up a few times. DNA for the CDR3: TGTGCCAGCAGTTTAACGGGGGGGAGCACCGGGGAGCTGTTTTTT. As protein: CASSLTGGSTGELFF. The J gene is TRBJ2-2, the V gene TRBV28; the match to TRBD2 covers 8 bases. V gave up 2 bases and J gave up 4 bases; unmatched junction bases: 3. Per germline, CDR1 MDHEN and CDR2 SYDVKM. The CDR3 runs 15 residues.

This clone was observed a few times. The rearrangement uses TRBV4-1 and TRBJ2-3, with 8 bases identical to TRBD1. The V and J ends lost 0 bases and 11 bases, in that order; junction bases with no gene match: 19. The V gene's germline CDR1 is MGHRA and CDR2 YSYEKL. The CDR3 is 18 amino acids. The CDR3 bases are TGCGCCAGCAGCCAAGAAAAGGGCCCAGGGGGCTCCCCCCTTGGGCAGTATTTT. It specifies CASSQEKGPGGSPLGQYF.

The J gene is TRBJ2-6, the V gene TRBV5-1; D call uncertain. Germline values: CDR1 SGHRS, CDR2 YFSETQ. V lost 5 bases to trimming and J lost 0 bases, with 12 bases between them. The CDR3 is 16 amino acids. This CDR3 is CASRSSASSGANVLTF. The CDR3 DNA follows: TGCGCCAGCAGGAGCAGCGCCAGCTCTGGGGCCAACGTCCTGACTTTC.

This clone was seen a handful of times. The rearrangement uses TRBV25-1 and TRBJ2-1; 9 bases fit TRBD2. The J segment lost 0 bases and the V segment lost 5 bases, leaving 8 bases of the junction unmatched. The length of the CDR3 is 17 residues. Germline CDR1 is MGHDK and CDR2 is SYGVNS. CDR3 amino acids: CASSRRGGQSSYNEQFF. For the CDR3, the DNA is TGTGCCAGCAGTAGGCGGGGGGGCCAGAGCTCCTACAATGAGCAGTTCTTC.

The CDR3 region has the DNA TGTGCCAGCAGCCCAGGGGGGCACACCGGGGAGCTGTTTTTT. Translating gives CASSPGGHTGELFF. The chain uses TRBV11-3 and TRBJ2-2, with D maybe TRBD1 (7 bases). Per germline, CDR1 SGHNT and CDR2 YENEEA. V was cut by 5 bases and J by 3 bases, with 10 bases left in between. The CDR3 is 14 amino acids.

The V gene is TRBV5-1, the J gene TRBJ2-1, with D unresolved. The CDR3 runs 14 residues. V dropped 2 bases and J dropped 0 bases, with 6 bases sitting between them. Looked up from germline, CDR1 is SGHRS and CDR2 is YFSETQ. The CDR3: CASSLANSYNEQFF. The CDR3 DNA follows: TGCGCCAGCAGCTTAGCGAACTCCTACAATGAGCAGTTCTTC.

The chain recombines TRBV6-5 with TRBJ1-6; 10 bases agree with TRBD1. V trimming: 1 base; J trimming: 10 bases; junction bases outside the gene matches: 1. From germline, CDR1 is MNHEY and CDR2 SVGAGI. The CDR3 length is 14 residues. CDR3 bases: TGTGCCAGCAGTTACTGGACAGGGGGATCACCCCTCCACTTT. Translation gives CASSYWTGGSPLHF.

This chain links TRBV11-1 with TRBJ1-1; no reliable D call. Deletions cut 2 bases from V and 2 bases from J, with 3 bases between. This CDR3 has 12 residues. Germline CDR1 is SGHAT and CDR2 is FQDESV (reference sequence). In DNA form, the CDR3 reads TGTGCCAGCAGCTTACTAAACACTGAAGCTTTCTTT. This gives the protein CASSLLNTEAFF.

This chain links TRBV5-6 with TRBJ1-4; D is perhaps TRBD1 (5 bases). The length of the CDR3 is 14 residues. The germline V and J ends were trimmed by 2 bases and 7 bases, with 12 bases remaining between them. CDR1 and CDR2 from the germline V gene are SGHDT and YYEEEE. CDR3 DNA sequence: TGTGCCAGCAGCTTAGGGGAAGTGGGTGAAAAACTGTTTTTT. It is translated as CASSLGEVGEKLFF.

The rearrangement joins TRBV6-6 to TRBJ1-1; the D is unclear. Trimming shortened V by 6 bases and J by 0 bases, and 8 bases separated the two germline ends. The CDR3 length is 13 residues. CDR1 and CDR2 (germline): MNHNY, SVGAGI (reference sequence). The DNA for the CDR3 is TGTGCCAGCAGCCGCGACTTGAACACTGAAGCTTTCTTT. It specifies CASSRDLNTEAFF.

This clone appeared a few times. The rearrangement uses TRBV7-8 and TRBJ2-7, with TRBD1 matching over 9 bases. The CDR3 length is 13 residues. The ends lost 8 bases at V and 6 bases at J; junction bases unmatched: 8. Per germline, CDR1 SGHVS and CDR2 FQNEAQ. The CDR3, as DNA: TGTGCCAGCGGTCCGACAGGGGGTTTCGAGCAGTACTTC. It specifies CASGPTGGFEQYF.

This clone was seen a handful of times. In nucleotides, the CDR3 is TGTGCCAGCAGCAAGGGGACAGGGGGTCAGCCCCAGCATTTT. Its protein product is CASSKGTGGQPQHF. The rearrangement joins TRBV6-4 to TRBJ1-5, with 11 positions matching TRBD1. The CDR3 has 14 amino acids. In germline, CDR1 is MRHNA, CDR2 SNTAGT. The V and J ends lost 6 bases and 6 bases, in that order; junction bases with no gene match: 4.

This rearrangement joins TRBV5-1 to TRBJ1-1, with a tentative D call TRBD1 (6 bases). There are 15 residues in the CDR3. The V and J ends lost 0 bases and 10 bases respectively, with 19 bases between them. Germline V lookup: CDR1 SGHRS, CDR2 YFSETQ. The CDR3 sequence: CASSLVLAGGNGAFF. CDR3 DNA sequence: TGCGCCAGCAGCTTGGTTCTTGCGGGGGGCAACGGAGCTTTCTTT.

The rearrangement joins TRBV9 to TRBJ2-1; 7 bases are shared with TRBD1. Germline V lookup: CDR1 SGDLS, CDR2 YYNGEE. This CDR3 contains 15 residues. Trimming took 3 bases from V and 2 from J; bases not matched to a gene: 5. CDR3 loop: CASSAQGTPYNEQFF. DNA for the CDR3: TGTGCCAGCAGCGCACAGGGGACCCCCTACAATGAGCAGTTCTTC.

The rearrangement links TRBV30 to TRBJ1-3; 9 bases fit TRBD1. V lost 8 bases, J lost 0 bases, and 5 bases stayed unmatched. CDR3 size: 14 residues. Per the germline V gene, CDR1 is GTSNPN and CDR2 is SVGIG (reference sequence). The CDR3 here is CAGYRGHSGNTIYF. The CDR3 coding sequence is TGTGCCGGATACAGGGGGCACTCTGGAAACACCATATATTTT.

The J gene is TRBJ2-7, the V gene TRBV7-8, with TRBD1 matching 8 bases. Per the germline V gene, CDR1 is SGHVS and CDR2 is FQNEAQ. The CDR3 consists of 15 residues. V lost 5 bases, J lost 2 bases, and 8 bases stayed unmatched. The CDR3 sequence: CASSLDKQGAYEQYF. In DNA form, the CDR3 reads TGTGCCAGCAGCCTCGATAAACAGGGGGCCTACGAGCAGTACTTC.

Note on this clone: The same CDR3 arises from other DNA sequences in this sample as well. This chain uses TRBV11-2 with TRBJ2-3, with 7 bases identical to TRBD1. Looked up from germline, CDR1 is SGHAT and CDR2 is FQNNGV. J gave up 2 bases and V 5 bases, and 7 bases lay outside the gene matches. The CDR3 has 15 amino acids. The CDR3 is CASSRTGTDTDTQYF. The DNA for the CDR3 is TGTGCCAGCAGCCGGACGGGGACAGACACAGATACGCAGTATTTT.

The CDR3, as DNA: TGTGCCAGCAGCCAAGAACAGACCGGGACACTTAACTATGGCTACACCTTC. Encoded protein: CASSQEQTGTLNYGYTF. The rearrangement joins TRBV4-2 to TRBJ1-2; D is possibly TRBD1 (6 bases). This CDR3 is 17 amino acids long. Germline loops: CDR1 LGHNA, CDR2 YNFKEQ. Trimming pared 0 bases from V and 1 base from J, leaving 15 bases between.

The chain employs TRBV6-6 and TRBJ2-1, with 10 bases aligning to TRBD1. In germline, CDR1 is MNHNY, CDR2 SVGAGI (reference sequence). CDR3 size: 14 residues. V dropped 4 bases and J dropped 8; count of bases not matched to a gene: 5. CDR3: CASSFGTGVYEQFF. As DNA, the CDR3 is TGTGCCAGCAGTTTCGGGACAGGGGTCTATGAGCAGTTCTTC.

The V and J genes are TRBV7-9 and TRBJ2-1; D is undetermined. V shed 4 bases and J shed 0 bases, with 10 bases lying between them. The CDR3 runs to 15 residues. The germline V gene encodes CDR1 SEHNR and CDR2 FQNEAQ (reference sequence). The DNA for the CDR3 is TGTGCCAGCAGCTCCCTAGACGGCTCCTACAATGAGCAGTTCTTC. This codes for CASSSLDGSYNEQFF.

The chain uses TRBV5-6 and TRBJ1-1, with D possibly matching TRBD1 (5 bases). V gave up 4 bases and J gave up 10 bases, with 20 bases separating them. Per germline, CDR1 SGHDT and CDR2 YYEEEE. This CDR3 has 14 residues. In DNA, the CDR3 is TGTGCCAGCAGCCCCCGAGATAGGCAGGGAGGAGCTTTCTTT. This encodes CASSPRDRQGGAFF.

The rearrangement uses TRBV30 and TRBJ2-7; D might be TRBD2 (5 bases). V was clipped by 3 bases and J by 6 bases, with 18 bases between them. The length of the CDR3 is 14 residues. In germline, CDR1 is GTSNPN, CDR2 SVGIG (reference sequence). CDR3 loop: CAWRSPARAGEQYF. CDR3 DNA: TGTGCCTGGAGGTCCCCCGCCCGGGCGGGCGAGCAGTACTTC.

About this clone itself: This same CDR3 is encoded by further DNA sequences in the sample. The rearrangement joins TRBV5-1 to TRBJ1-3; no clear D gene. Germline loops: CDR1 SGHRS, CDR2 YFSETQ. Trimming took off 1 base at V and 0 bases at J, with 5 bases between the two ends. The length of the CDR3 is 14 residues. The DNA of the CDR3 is TGCGCCAGCAGCTTGTCATCCTCTGGAAACACCATATATTTT. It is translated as CASSLSSSGNTIYF.

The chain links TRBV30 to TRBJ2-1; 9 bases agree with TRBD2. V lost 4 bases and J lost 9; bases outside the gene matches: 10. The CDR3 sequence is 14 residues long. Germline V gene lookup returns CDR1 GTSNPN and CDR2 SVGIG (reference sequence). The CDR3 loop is CAWKAGGPLSEQFF. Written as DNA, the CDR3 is TGTGCCTGGAAGGCGGGGGGGCCTTTGAGTGAGCAGTTCTTC. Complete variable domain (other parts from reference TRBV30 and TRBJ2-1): SQTIHQWPATLVQPVGSPLSLECTVEGTSNPNLYWYRQAAGRGLQLLFYSVGIGQISSEVPQNLSASRPQDRQFILSSKKLLLSDSGFYLCAWKAGGPLSEQFFGPGTRLTVL.

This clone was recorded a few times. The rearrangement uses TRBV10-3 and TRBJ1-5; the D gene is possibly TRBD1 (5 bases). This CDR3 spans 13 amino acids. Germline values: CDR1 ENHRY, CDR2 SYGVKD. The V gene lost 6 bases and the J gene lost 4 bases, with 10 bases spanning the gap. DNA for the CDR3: TGTGCCATCAGCGGGGGGGTAAATCAGCCCCAGCATTTT. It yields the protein CAISGGVNQPQHF.

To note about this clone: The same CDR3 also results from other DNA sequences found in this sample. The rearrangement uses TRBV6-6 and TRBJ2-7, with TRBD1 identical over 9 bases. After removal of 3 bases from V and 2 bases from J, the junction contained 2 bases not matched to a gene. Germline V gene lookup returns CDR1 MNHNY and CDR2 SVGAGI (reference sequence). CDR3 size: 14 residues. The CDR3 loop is CASSYGTGTYEQYF. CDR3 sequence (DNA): TGTGCCAGCAGTTATGGGACAGGGACCTACGAGCAGTACTTC.

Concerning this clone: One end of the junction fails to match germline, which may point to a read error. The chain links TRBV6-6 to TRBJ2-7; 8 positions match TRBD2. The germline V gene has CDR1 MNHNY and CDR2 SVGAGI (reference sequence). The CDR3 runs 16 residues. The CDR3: CASIYGGAGGTYEQYF. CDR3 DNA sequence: TGTGCCAGCATTTACGGCGGGGCGGGAGGTACCTACGAGCAGTACTTC.

The CDR3 region is CASSVATAEQETQYF. The DNA of the CDR3 is TGTGCCAGCAGCGTAGCTACGGCGGAGCAAGAGACCCAGTACTTC. The chain uses TRBV9 and TRBJ2-5, with no clear D. Trimming pared 0 bases from V and 2 bases from J, leaving 11 bases between. The length of the CDR3 is 15 residues. The V gene's germline CDR1 is SGDLS and CDR2 YYNGEE.